This TCR beta chain was obtained from a study of cytomegalovirus exposure and HLA in healthy donors. Points from the study as a whole: It was in a later analysis that TCR association rates were seen to vary by HLA locus, highest for DRB1 and lowest for HLA-C.

The CDR3 sequence is 13 residues long. V lost 6 bases and J 5 bases, leaving 8 bases between the germline ends. Looked up from germline, CDR1 is MDHEN and CDR2 is SYDVKM. Primers included in the PCR were 60 Vbeta and 13 Jbeta primers. The method was immunoSEQ multiplex PCR; TCRdb's version includes in-frame clones alone and lacks a portion of them. The sample includes some 110,000 clones, 55% to 65% of them seen just once. This clone was observed a few times. Its target is not known. What was sequenced was PBMCs. The V and J genes are TRBV28 and TRBJ1-6, with D possibly being TRBD1 (6 bases). The clonotype originates from a woman in her twenties or thirties in good health and CMV-seronegative. CDR3 protein: CASRSGDNSPLHF. In DNA form, the CDR3 reads TGTGCCAGCAGATCAGGGGATAATTCACCCCTCCACTTT.